The rows below give T cell receptor beta chains drawn from one sample of a study of shared clonotypes between healthy human individuals. Profiled with immunoSEQ multiplex PCR; TCRdb holds only in-frame clones, not every one. The sample has 2 million to 2.5 million clones, about 93% seen once; the top ten hold under 2%. The material sequenced was naive CD8+ T cells from PBMCs. The receptors were gathered from a man aged 18-30 years in good health. Some clones in this sample may be carry-over from other donors' samples. Each CDR3 is given with its conserved first and last residue. Each record gives: CDR3 DNA, CDR3 protein, J gene, D gene, V gene, clone size. The D gene is left open where the match is weak. Some rows mark clone size as missing; the rest say once, few, many or name a class of expanded clone.

CDR3nt: TGTGCCAGCAGGGGACAGGGTCAAGAGACCCAGTACTTC
CDR3aa: CASRGQGQETQYF
j_gene: TRBJ2-5
d_gene: TRBD1
v_gene: TRBV9
abundance: few

CDR3nt: TGTGCCAGCAGTTACGACGAGCAGTACTTC
CDR3aa: CASSYDEQYF
j_gene: TRBJ2-7
d_gene: .
v_gene: TRBV6-5
abundance: .

CDR3nt: TGTGCCAGCAGCCTCACAGGGGTCGGGGAGCTGTTTTTT
CDR3aa: CASSLTGVGELFF
j_gene: TRBJ2-2
d_gene: TRBD1
v_gene: TRBV11-2
abundance: .

CDR3nt: TGTGCCAGCAGTTACTCGAATGCCGGTCGAGGCGAGCAGTACTTC
CDR3aa: CASSYSNAGRGEQYF
j_gene: TRBJ2-7
d_gene: .
v_gene: TRBV6-5
abundance: .

CDR3nt: TGTGCCAGCAGCTTCCACGGCCCTACCTACGAGCAGTACTTC
CDR3aa: CASSFHGPTYEQYF
j_gene: TRBJ2-7
d_gene: .
v_gene: TRBV7-9
abundance: .

CDR3nt: TGTGCCAGCAGCCCCGTATTTAAGGGACAAGAAAACACCATATATTTT
CDR3aa: CASSPVFKGQENTIYF
j_gene: TRBJ1-3
d_gene: .
v_gene: TRBV7-9
abundance: .

CDR3nt: TGCGCCAGCAGCCCCGGGGGGGCTAGCGGGACTTACGAGCAGTACTTC
CDR3aa: CASSPGGASGTYEQYF
j_gene: TRBJ2-7
d_gene: TRBD2
v_gene: TRBV4-1
abundance: .

CDR3nt: TGTGCCAGCAGCTCCGAGGGCGGGGAGCTGTTTTTT
CDR3aa: CASSSEGGELFF
j_gene: TRBJ2-2
d_gene: .
v_gene: TRBV5-6
abundance: .

CDR3nt: TGTGCCAGCAGCTTCGTAAGGGAGCTGTTTTTT
CDR3aa: CASSFVRELFF
j_gene: TRBJ2-2
d_gene: .
v_gene: TRBV11-2
abundance: .

CDR3nt: TGTGCCAGCAGCCCCAAGACAGGCTCAAGTCAGGGGGCCCTGGAGTTCTTC
CDR3aa: CASSPKTGSSQGALEFF
j_gene: TRBJ2-1
d_gene: TRBD1
v_gene: TRBV28
abundance: .

CDR3nt: TGCGCCAGCAGCCATGGGGAGGGCAGGGGGAAGCCTAACTATGGCTACACCTTC
CDR3aa: CASSHGEGRGKPNYGYTF
j_gene: TRBJ1-2
d_gene: TRBD1
v_gene: TRBV5-1
abundance: .

CDR3nt: TGTGCCAGCAGCGTCGCCGCTAGCGGGAACCACGAGCAGTACTTC
CDR3aa: CASSVAASGNHEQYF
j_gene: TRBJ2-7
d_gene: TRBD2
v_gene: TRBV9
abundance: .

CDR3nt: TGTGCCAGCAGTTCTCCAGGGTGGAATGAGCAGTTCTTC
CDR3aa: CASSSPGWNEQFF
j_gene: TRBJ2-1
d_gene: .
v_gene: TRBV27
abundance: .

CDR3nt: TGTGCCAGCAGTTCGGGAGGGCCCACCACAGATACGCAGTATTTT
CDR3aa: CASSSGGPTTDTQYF
j_gene: TRBJ2-3
d_gene: TRBD2
v_gene: TRBV28
abundance: .

CDR3nt: TGTGCCAGCAGCTTAGTAGGAACGGGACGAGCTGGAAACACCATATATTTT
CDR3aa: CASSLVGTGRAGNTIYF
j_gene: TRBJ1-3
d_gene: .
v_gene: TRBV7-9
abundance: .

CDR3nt: TGTGCCAGCGGGGCAGGGGGACCCTACGAGCAGTACTTC
CDR3aa: CASGAGGPYEQYF
j_gene: TRBJ2-7
d_gene: TRBD1
v_gene: TRBV7-9
abundance: .

CDR3nt: TGTGCCAGCACTGGGACAGCCCCGTTCAATCAGCCCCAGCATTTT
CDR3aa: CASTGTAPFNQPQHF
j_gene: TRBJ1-5
d_gene: TRBD1
v_gene: TRBV6-1
abundance: .

CDR3nt: TGTGCCTGGGGGGGACAGAGCTATGGCTACACCTTC
CDR3aa: CAWGGQSYGYTF
j_gene: TRBJ1-2
d_gene: TRBD1
v_gene: TRBV30
abundance: once

CDR3nt: TGCAGCGTTGGTGCTAGCGGGAGGGGTGGGGCTCGCGAGCAGTACTTC
CDR3aa: CSVGASGRGGAREQYF
j_gene: TRBJ2-7
d_gene: TRBD2
v_gene: TRBV29-1
abundance: .

CDR3nt: TGTGCCAGCTCACCAGAACAAAACTACTACGAGCAGTACTTC
CDR3aa: CASSPEQNYYEQYF
j_gene: TRBJ2-7
d_gene: .
v_gene: TRBV18
abundance: .

CDR3nt: TGTGCCAGCACCGGGCCCGTGCGGGAGAGGGTAGATACGCAGTATTTT
CDR3aa: CASTGPVRERVDTQYF
j_gene: TRBJ2-3
d_gene: TRBD2
v_gene: TRBV28
abundance: once

CDR3nt: TGTGCCAGCAGCTCGGGCAATGAGCAGTTCTTC
CDR3aa: CASSSGNEQFF
j_gene: TRBJ2-1
d_gene: .
v_gene: TRBV7-9
abundance: .

CDR3nt: TGTGCCAGTCTTGGAAACACTGAAGCTTTCTTT
CDR3aa: CASLGNTEAFF
j_gene: TRBJ1-1
d_gene: .
v_gene: TRBV7-9
abundance: .

CDR3nt: TGTGCCTCTTGGTCGACGGACACCTCCTACGAGCAGTACTTC
CDR3aa: CASWSTDTSYEQYF
j_gene: TRBJ2-7
d_gene: .
v_gene: TRBV30
abundance: .

CDR3nt: TGTGCCAGCAGCTTGGTCCGGGACAGGAATGAAAAACTGTTTTTT
CDR3aa: CASSLVRDRNEKLFF
j_gene: TRBJ1-4
d_gene: TRBD1
v_gene: TRBV5-5
abundance: .

CDR3nt: TGTGCCAGCAGCACACTTCCGGGACAGGGAGCCAATGAGCAGTTCTTC
CDR3aa: CASSTLPGQGANEQFF
j_gene: TRBJ2-1
d_gene: TRBD1
v_gene: TRBV2
abundance: .

CDR3nt: TGTGCCAGCAGTGAAGGGTATAGCAATCAGCCCCAGCATTTT
CDR3aa: CASSEGYSNQPQHF
j_gene: TRBJ1-5
d_gene: .
v_gene: TRBV6-1
abundance: .

CDR3nt: TGTGCCAGCAGCTCGAATTCCTACAATGAGCAGTTCTTC
CDR3aa: CASSSNSYNEQFF
j_gene: TRBJ2-1
d_gene: .
v_gene: TRBV5-6
abundance: once

CDR3nt: TGTGCCAGCAGCGGGGACAGTAGCAATCAGCCCCAGCATTTT
CDR3aa: CASSGDSSNQPQHF
j_gene: TRBJ1-5
d_gene: TRBD1
v_gene: TRBV9
abundance: few

CDR3nt: TGCGCCAGCAGCTCCTGGGTCGGAGGCGGTTCGGGGGAGCTGTTTTTT
CDR3aa: CASSSWVGGGSGELFF
j_gene: TRBJ2-2
d_gene: .
v_gene: TRBV5-1
abundance: .

CDR3nt: TGTGCCAGCAGCTCCCAGGGCAGCGAGCAGTACTTC
CDR3aa: CASSSQGSEQYF
j_gene: TRBJ2-7
d_gene: .
v_gene: TRBV7-9
abundance: .

CDR3nt: TGTGCCAGCAGCGCGCCTCGCCACCCCTCCTACAATGAGCAGTTCTTC
CDR3aa: CASSAPRHPSYNEQFF
j_gene: TRBJ2-1
d_gene: .
v_gene: TRBV7-2
abundance: once

CDR3nt: TGTGCCAGTAGTATAGGCCGGACCTTACAGCGCACCGGGGAGCTGTTTTTT
CDR3aa: CASSIGRTLQRTGELFF
j_gene: TRBJ2-2
d_gene: .
v_gene: TRBV19
abundance: .

CDR3nt: TGTGCCAGCAGCAGGCGGGACAGCAATCAGCCCCAGCATTTT
CDR3aa: CASSRRDSNQPQHF
j_gene: TRBJ1-5
d_gene: .
v_gene: TRBV9
abundance: .

CDR3nt: TGTGCCAGCAGTTGGCTTGGGGGGCGTATCGAGCAGTTCTTC
CDR3aa: CASSWLGGRIEQFF
j_gene: TRBJ2-1
d_gene: .
v_gene: TRBV27
abundance: .

CDR3nt: TGTGCCAGCAGTTTTGCCGGACGAAGGGAAAAACTGTTTTTT
CDR3aa: CASSFAGRREKLFF
j_gene: TRBJ1-4
d_gene: .
v_gene: TRBV6-5
abundance: .

CDR3nt: TGTGCCAGCAGCTTAGGAGGGTTCTCCTACAATGAGCAGTTCTTC
CDR3aa: CASSLGGFSYNEQFF
j_gene: TRBJ2-1
d_gene: .
v_gene: TRBV7-9
abundance: .

CDR3nt: TGTGCCAGCAGCTTAGGAGGCCCGGGAGGGCGTCGGAATGAGCAGTTCTTC
CDR3aa: CASSLGGPGGRRNEQFF
j_gene: TRBJ2-1
d_gene: TRBD2
v_gene: TRBV11-2
abundance: .

CDR3nt: TGTGCCAGCAGCGTAGGTCGGGGAGGGAATTCACCCCTCCACTTT
CDR3aa: CASSVGRGGNSPLHF
j_gene: TRBJ1-6
d_gene: .
v_gene: TRBV9
abundance: .

CDR3nt: TGTGCCAGCAGTTTACGGGGGCTCGGTGGGGCCAACGTCCTGACTTTC
CDR3aa: CASSLRGLGGANVLTF
j_gene: TRBJ2-6
d_gene: .
v_gene: TRBV28
abundance: .

CDR3nt: TGTGCCAGTAGTAGCAGGGCCCCAAACTATGGCTACACCTTC
CDR3aa: CASSSRAPNYGYTF
j_gene: TRBJ1-2
d_gene: .
v_gene: TRBV19
abundance: .

CDR3nt: TGCGCCAGCAGCTCGGGCCCAGCGGGAGTTCTGGAGCAGTTCTTC
CDR3aa: CASSSGPAGVLEQFF
j_gene: TRBJ2-1
d_gene: TRBD2
v_gene: TRBV4-1
abundance: .

CDR3nt: TGTGCCAGCAGCCCAGGTAACTACGAGCAGTACTTC
CDR3aa: CASSPGNYEQYF
j_gene: TRBJ2-7
d_gene: .
v_gene: TRBV9
abundance: .

CDR3nt: TGTGCCAGCAGCGCATCGATCTACGAGCAGTACTTC
CDR3aa: CASSASIYEQYF
j_gene: TRBJ2-7
d_gene: .
v_gene: TRBV5-6
abundance: .

CDR3nt: TGTGCCAGCAGCCTAAGACCCGACACTGAAGCTTTCTTT
CDR3aa: CASSLRPDTEAFF
j_gene: TRBJ1-1
d_gene: .
v_gene: TRBV5-4
abundance: .

CDR3nt: TGCAGCGTTGAGGTAGAGGACTATACGAGAAATGAGCAGTTCTTC
CDR3aa: CSVEVEDYTRNEQFF
j_gene: TRBJ2-1
d_gene: .
v_gene: TRBV29-1
abundance: .

CDR3nt: TGTGCCAGCCGACAGGGGAACTATGGCTACACCTTC
CDR3aa: CASRQGNYGYTF
j_gene: TRBJ1-2
d_gene: TRBD1
v_gene: TRBV28
abundance: .

CDR3nt: TGTGCCTGGAGTTTTGGTAGGGATACGCAGTATTTT
CDR3aa: CAWSFGRDTQYF
j_gene: TRBJ2-3
d_gene: .
v_gene: TRBV30
abundance: once

CDR3nt: TGTGCCTGGGAGCCCGGACACCCAGAGACGATGAACACTGAAGCTTTCTTT
CDR3aa: CAWEPGHPETMNTEAFF
j_gene: TRBJ1-1
d_gene: .
v_gene: TRBV30
abundance: .

CDR3nt: TGTGCCAGCAGTTTGCTTTTGCCGAACTCGGGCAACACTGAAGCTTTCTTT
CDR3aa: CASSLLLPNSGNTEAFF
j_gene: TRBJ1-1
d_gene: .
v_gene: TRBV28
abundance: .

CDR3nt: TGTGCCAGCAGGAGCCGTGACGGATACTCCTACAATGAGCAGTTCTTC
CDR3aa: CASRSRDGYSYNEQFF
j_gene: TRBJ2-1
d_gene: .
v_gene: TRBV2
abundance: .

CDR3nt: TGCGCCAGCAGCCCGAGAGCTACTAGGGGGGCCTCAGATACGCAGTATTTT
CDR3aa: CASSPRATRGASDTQYF
j_gene: TRBJ2-3
d_gene: .
v_gene: TRBV4-1
abundance: once